Following are 7 T cell receptor beta chains from one sample sequenced in a study of blood T cell repertoires in COVID-19. Profiling relied on immunoSEQ multiplex PCR, and the TCRdb table lists in-frame clones only, not all of them. This sample has 150,000 to 200,000 clones, with roughly 84% found just once. Sequencing was performed on peripheral blood. The receptors stem from a woman in her 70s with COVID-19, enrolled during active disease.

CDR3 sequence: CASSGRTGFGNTIYF. CDR3 in DNA: TGTGCCAGCAGTGGGAGAACAGGGTTTGGAAACACCATATATTTT. The rearrangement links TRBV2 to TRBJ1-3; TRBD1 might be the D (6 bases). The CDR3 sequence is 15 residues long. CDR1 and CDR2 (germline): SNHLY, FYNNEI. Trimming cost V 4 bases and J 3 bases, with 13 bases left between them.

The chain links TRBV27 to TRBJ2-3, with D tentatively TRBD2 (5 bases). Germline V lookup: CDR1 MNHEY, CDR2 SMNVEV (reference sequence). The CDR3 has 14 residues. The V and J ends lost 0 bases and 3 bases respectively, with 7 bases between them. The CDR3 bases are TGTGCCAGCAGTTTATCCCGGGGAACAGATACGCAGTATTTT. It encodes CASSLSRGTDTQYF.

This chain links TRBV3-1 (or the pseudogene TRBV3-2) with TRBJ2-7; TRBD2 matches 11 bases. The J segment lost 6 bases and the V segment lost 0 bases, leaving 19 bases of the junction unmatched. Germline-derived CDR1 and CDR2 are LGHDT and YNNKEL (reference sequence). The CDR3 has 20 amino acids. CDR3 in DNA: TGTGCCAGCAGCCAAGATCGGGGCGGCTCTAGCGGGAGGCGACTGCTCGAGCAGTACTTC. Amino acid sequence: CASSQDRGGSSGRRLLEQYF.

The chain combines TRBV11-3 with TRBJ2-5, with TRBD1 as a possible D gene (5 bases). This CDR3 region has 13 residues. With 5 bases removed from V and 4 bases from J, the gap between germline ends came to 11 bases. Germline CDR1 reads SGHNT; CDR2 reads YENEEA. CDR3: CASSQGPRETQYF. The CDR3 bases are TGTGCCAGCAGCCAGGGCCCCCGAGAGACCCAGTACTTC. Full variable domain (outside the CDR3, taken from reference TRBV11-3 and TRBJ2-5): EAGVVQSPRYKIIEKKQPVAFWCNPISGHNTLYWYLQNLGQGPELLIRYENEEAVDDSQLPKDRFSAERLKGVDSTLKIQPAELGDSAVYLCASSQGPRETQYFGPGTRLLVL.

The chain couples TRBV7-8 to TRBJ2-7; the D gene is possibly TRBD1 (6 bases). The CDR3 is made up of 17 amino acids. Germline-derived CDR1 and CDR2 are SGHVS and FQNEAQ. Trimming pared 4 bases from V and 6 bases from J, leaving 25 bases between. CDR3 region: CASSYGTTSSAPREQYF. CDR3 coding DNA: TGTGCCAGCAGCTATGGGACAACCTCTTCAGCCCCTCGCGAGCAGTACTTC.

In this sample, this clone turned up a few times. V and J are TRBV5-1 and TRBJ1-3; D gene ambiguous. The germline CDR1 and CDR2 sequences are SGHRS and YFSETQ. V was shortened by 1 base and J by 3 bases, with 11 bases between the two germline ends. The CDR3 consists of 15 residues. The CDR3 loop reads CASSLRGVIGNTIYF. CDR3 in DNA: TGCGCCAGCAGCTTGCGGGGAGTGATTGGAAACACCATATATTTT.

The chain recombines TRBV30 with TRBJ1-1; 7 nucleotides match TRBD1. The CDR3 spans 13 residues. CDR1 is GTSNPN, CDR2 SVGIG, per germline (reference sequence). V shed 0 bases and J 3 bases; nucleotides not matched to a gene: 1. CDR3 amino acids: CAWSVGQDTEAFF. CDR3 bases: TGTGCCTGGAGTGTAGGACAGGACACTGAAGCTTTCTTT.